This TCR beta chain was recovered during a study of T-cell memory formation after mild COVID-19. The table lists this clonotype with a few counts. Its antigen is still unknown. The CDR3 is made up of 15 amino acids. Trimming cost V 0 bases and J 5 bases, with 14 bases left between them. CDR1 is LGHDT and CDR2 is YNNKEL in the germline V gene (reference sequence). cDNA libraries for TCR alpha and TCR beta, carrying sample barcodes and UMIs, came from 5'RACE with constant-segment primers. MiXCR was run by TCRdb on the 5' RACE reads, yielding one entry per CDR3 protein. The sample lists about 200,000 distinct CDR3 sequences, over 9% occurring once. General study findings and limits: SARS-CoV-2 specificity of second-wave clones peaking day 37 was unconfirmed.

The specimen was PBMCs or a T cell subset sorted from them (not recorded which). V and J are TRBV3-1 and TRBJ2-7, with D tentatively TRBD2 (5 bases). The sequence derives from a man between 18 and 29 years old who had mild COVID-19 (a few samples of this study predate the infection). Cell type and time point are not known. The CDR3 DNA reads TGTGCCAGCAGCCAAGATCCCCGGAGTAGCGACGAGCAGTACTTC. Translating it yields CASSQDPRSSDEQYF.